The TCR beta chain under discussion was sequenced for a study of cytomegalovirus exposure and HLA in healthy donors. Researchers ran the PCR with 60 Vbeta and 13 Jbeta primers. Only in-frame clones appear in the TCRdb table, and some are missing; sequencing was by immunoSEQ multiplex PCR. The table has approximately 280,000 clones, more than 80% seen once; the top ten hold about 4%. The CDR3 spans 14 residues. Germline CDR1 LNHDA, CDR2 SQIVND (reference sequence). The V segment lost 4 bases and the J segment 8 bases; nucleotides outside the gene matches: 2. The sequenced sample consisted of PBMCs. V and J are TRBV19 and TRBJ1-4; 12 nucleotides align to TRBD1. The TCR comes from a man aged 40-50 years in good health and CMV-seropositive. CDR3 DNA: TGTGCCAGTAGTACCGGGACAGGGGGCGAAAAACTGTTTTTT. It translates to CASSTGTGGEKLFF.